The entry below gives a single T cell receptor beta chain sequence along with its context. Sequenced by immunoSEQ multiplex PCR; TCRdb stores in-frame clones only, minus some. The sample includes around 80,000 clones, approximately 91% of them seen just once. CDR3 length equals 16 residues. The germline V gene encodes CDR1 SGDLS and CDR2 YYNGEE. V dropped 4 bases and J dropped 2; count of bases not matched to a gene: 9. This sample was taken from a study of technical replicates of blood from a handful of donors. The clonotype originates from a human donor in good health. The chain links TRBV9 to TRBJ2-3; 8 nucleotides line up with TRBD2. Input material: T cells isolated from PBMCs. The CDR3 spells CASSLRAGDTTDTQYF. CDR3 DNA: TGTGCCAGCAGCCTACGAGCGGGAGACACCACAGATACGCAGTATTTT.